Sequencing of this T cell receptor (beta chain) was carried out in a study of blood T cell repertoires in COVID-19. For the study at large: Sites in the United States, Italy and Spain provided acute and convalescent COVID-19 samples. Sources were T cells, B-cell-depleted T cells, or PBMCs; the material itself was cDNA or gDNA.

The CDR3 totals 16 residues. Germline trimming cut 5 bases from V and 5 bases from J; bases unmatched to any gene: 8. CDR1 and CDR2 from the germline V gene are SGHTA and FQGNSA. Seattle researchers signed up patients amid active infection and tracked them longitudinally. Per the study methods: Quantification of nucleated cells was approximated via reference gene primer amplification. Assay: immunoSEQ multiplex PCR; the TCRdb copy retains only in-frame clones and omits some. Clone size and the V and J calls come from that table; the DNA yielded D and trimming. Among approximately 480,000 clones listed, roughly nine tenths were seen once.

Sequenced material: peripheral blood. This rearrangement joins TRBV7-2 to TRBJ2-5; 13 bases are shared with TRBD2. The receptor comes from a man in his late teens or twenties with COVID-19, enrolled during active disease. In DNA, the CDR3 is TGTGCCAGCAGCACCGGACTAGCGGGAGTCGGTGAGACCCAGTACTTC. Residues: CASSTGLAGVGETQYF.